Sequencing of this T cell receptor (beta chain) was carried out in a study of blood T cell repertoires in COVID-19. The wider study: COVID-19 samples, acute and convalescent, were from the United States, Italy and Spain. Sample material is recorded as cDNA or gDNA derived from T cells, B-cell-depleted T cells, or PBMCs.

From germline, CDR1 is LGHNA and CDR2 YSLEER. The CDR3 runs 15 residues. Trimming cost V 4 bases and J 3 bases, with 15 bases left between them. Original processing notes: The assay estimated nucleated cells by amplifying reference gene primers. Sequenced by immunoSEQ multiplex PCR; TCRdb stores in-frame clones only, minus some. From that table come the V and J calls and clone size; the DNA was used to work out D and trimming. The profile shows some 190,000 clones, around 80% of them singletons. Sequencing used peripheral blood. This TCR came from a man aged 55 to 69 with acute or convalescent COVID-19. The rearrangement uses TRBV4-3 and TRBJ1-1, with a possible D match to TRBD1 (6 bases). The CDR3 protein is CASSRNTGTHTEAFF. In DNA, the CDR3 is TGCGCCAGCAGCCGGAACACAGGGACGCACACTGAAGCTTTCTTT.